This TCR beta chain emerged from a study of CD8 T cells in Susac syndrome. Across the whole study: Patients with Susac syndrome were, at the time of blood collection, therapy-naive, maintained on corticosteroids, or maintained on intravenous immunoglobulin alone.

RNA amounts of roughly 0.45 to 1 ug underwent reverse transcription with random hexamers. TCR beta CDR3 was amplified by immunoSEQ multiplex PCR. This amplification extended across 54 Vbeta and 13 Jbeta segments. TCRdb itself ran the immunoSEQ multiplex PCR reads through MiXCR, one entry per CDR3 protein. The sample includes around 130,000 distinct CDR3 sequences, 96% of them seen just once. Sequencing of TCR beta covered CD8+ and CD4+ T cells obtained from blood. Germline V CDR1 and CDR2: SNHLY, FYNNEI. The length of the CDR3 is 14 residues. Trimming cost V 5 bases and J 4 bases; bases outside gene matches: 5.

Input material: CD4+ T cells from PBMCs. This rearrangement joins TRBV2 to TRBJ2-3, with 8 bases fitting TRBD1. The source is a human donor with Susac syndrome. Here the CDR3 reads CASSIAGGADTQYF. CDR3 coding DNA: TGTGCCAGCAGTATAGCAGGGGGCGCAGATACGCAGTATTTT.